One T cell receptor beta chain is described in this entry. The germline gives CDR1 SNHLY, CDR2 FYNNEI. This CDR3 spans 14 amino acids. Trimming took 4 bases from V and 4 from J; bases not matched to a gene: 2. In the original processing: Nucleated cell number was recorded as an estimate derived from reference gene primer amplification. Measured with immunoSEQ multiplex PCR; TCRdb has only the in-frame clones, and not every one. That table supplies the V and J calls and clone size; D and trimming were determined from the DNA. The data contain a few hundred thousand clones, 75% to 90% of them singletons. The sample comes from a study of blood T cell repertoires in COVID-19. Each participant's cohort was designated according to participant-reported clinical history.

The material sequenced was PBMCs or T cells enriched from blood (not recorded which). This TCR was recovered from a woman aged 40 to 49 who had recovered from COVID-19. This chain connects TRBV2 to TRBJ2-1; 9 nucleotides line up with TRBD1. The DNA of the CDR3 is TGTGCCAGCAGTGGGACAGGGGTTTACAATGAGCAGTTCTTC. This encodes CASSGTGVYNEQFF.